The following is a TCR beta chain sequence with its context. The target antigen is unknown. Method: immunoSEQ multiplex PCR; TCRdb's copy keeps in-frame clones and lacks some. The table records approximately 46,000 clones, around 77% of them present only once. Single viable CD3+CD4+CD8-CD45RO+ cells were sorted as the memory CD4+ T cells. Donors' CMV status reflects serum IgG against pp150, pp28, p38, p52. CD4+ T cells were isolated by positive magnetic selection. This specimen comes from a study of memory CD4+ T cells and cytomegalovirus serostatus. Germline V CDR1 and CDR2: MNHEY, SVGAGI. V lost 2 bases, J lost 6 bases, and 6 bases stayed unmatched. The CDR3 has 15 residues. Regarding the study as a whole: Repertoires predicted CMV serostatus with median bootstrapped AUC of around 0.95. CD4+ memory repertoires contained about two fifths of the roughly 160 reported CMV TCRbeta sequences.

The chain carries TRBV6-5 and TRBJ1-2, with TRBD1 identical over 10 bases. The material sequenced was memory CD4+ T cells from blood. The TCR comes from an adult in good health and CMV-seronegative. This CDR3 reads CASSYQSGQGNGYTF. CDR3 coding DNA: TGTGCCAGCAGTTACCAATCGGGACAGGGGAATGGCTACACCTTC.